A single sample is the source of the 31 T cell receptor beta chains below, sequenced in a study of identical twins (dated by TCRdb to 2016 to 2017). The method was 5' RACE. TCRdb names Illumina HiSeq 2000 as the instrument used. TCRdb ran its own pipeline on the public reads, namely fastp trimming at Q25 and MiXCR clone calling, and kept in-frame beta chains. Under each unique CDR3 protein, matching rows form one entry showing the most common genes and DNA. The sample contains under 300,000 distinct CDR3 sequences, roughly 13% of them found a single time. The ten largest clones represent 4% of the sample. These same records also appear under a second study, on yellow fever vaccine responses in identical twins.

Sequencing was done on a sample of memory (CD45RO+) T cells sorted from blood. The cell subset or site label on this specimen signifies: CD45RO+ enriched T cells. All receptors derive from a woman aged 18-29 years in good health.

This clonotype was seen many times. V and J are TRBV20-1 and TRBJ2-7; possible D gene TRBD2, 6 bases. The CDR3 extends over 14 amino acids. Germline CDR1 reads DFQATT; CDR2 reads SNEGSKA (reference sequence). Trimming left V 3 bases short and J 0 bases short, with 12 bases between. In DNA form, the CDR3 reads TGCAGTGCTAGCAAGACTAGTAGCTCCTACGAGCAGTACTTC. This sequence encodes CSASKTSSSYEQYF.

The DNA for the CDR3 is TGTGCCAGCAGCCAAGGAGGGGGCGTCTCCTACGAGCAGTACTTC. It is translated as CASSQGGGVSYEQYF. The chain employs TRBV3-1 and TRBJ2-7; 7 bases line up with TRBD1. The CDR3 loop spans 15 amino acids. Germline assignment: CDR1 LGHDT and CDR2 YNNKEL (reference sequence). V shed 1 base and J 0 bases; nucleotides not matched to a gene: 3.

This clonotype was observed a few times. This chain connects TRBV3-1 to TRBJ2-5; D not resolved. There are 12 residues in the CDR3. Germline CDR1 reads LGHDT; CDR2 reads YNNKEL (reference sequence). The germline V and J ends were trimmed by 3 bases and 5 bases, with 7 bases remaining between them. The CDR3 sequence: CASSQSQETQYF. CDR3 bases: TGTGCCAGCAGCCAGTCCCAGGAGACCCAGTACTTC.

There are a few counts of this clonotype. The chain joins TRBV7-8 to TRBJ2-7; a possible D gene is TRBD2 (6 bases). V was trimmed by 1 base and J by 0 bases, leaving 13 bases between them. The germline V gene has CDR1 SGHVS and CDR2 FQNEAQ. CDR3 length: 16 residues. DNA of the CDR3: TGTGCCAGCAGCTTAGTTGGAGCGGGCATCTCCTACGAGCAGTACTTC. Translating gives CASSLVGAGISYEQYF.

This chain joins TRBV20-1 and TRBJ2-5; D might be TRBD2 (5 bases). CDR3 length equals 14 residues. Per the germline V gene, CDR1 is DFQATT and CDR2 is SNEGSKA (reference sequence). V was pared by 6 bases and J by 1 base, with 15 bases between. As DNA, the CDR3 is TGCAGTGCCGGGATTGGACGGGCCCAAGAGACCCAGTACTTC. Translation: CSAGIGRAQETQYF.

This clonotype was seen at least ten times. This chain connects TRBV4-2 to TRBJ2-7; D not certain. Germline assignment: CDR1 LGHNA and CDR2 YNFKEQ. This CDR3 is 19 amino acids long. V lost 0 bases and J lost 3, with 24 bases in between. In DNA, the CDR3 is TGTGCCAGCAGCCAAGATCTCGTTTCTCACCCGAGTGACGTCTACGAGCAGTACTTC. Residues: CASSQDLVSHPSDVYEQYF.

The chain uses TRBV6-5 and TRBJ2-7; 9 bases fit TRBD2. Germline lookup yields CDR1 MNHEY and CDR2 SVGAGI. There are 18 residues in the CDR3. With V trimmed by 1 base and J by 1 base, 11 bases remained unmatched. The chain's CDR3 is CASSYWRAGGRRSYEQYF. Written as DNA, the CDR3 is TGTGCCAGCAGTTACTGGCGAGCGGGAGGCCGCCGATCCTACGAGCAGTACTTC.

The rearrangement uses TRBV6-1 and TRBJ2-2, with 7 bases lining up with TRBD2. The CDR3 is 13 amino acids. After removal of 10 bases from V and 8 bases from J, the junction contained 10 bases not matched to a gene. Germline values: CDR1 MNHNS, CDR2 SASEGT. CDR3 amino acids: CATLREVSGELFF. The DNA of the CDR3 is TGTGCCACCCTCCGGGAGGTCAGTGGGGAGCTGTTTTTT.

This clonotype is a singleton in its sample. The rearrangement uses TRBV14 and TRBJ2-7, with 13 bases fitting TRBD2. Germline assignment: CDR1 SGHDN and CDR2 FVKESK. CDR3 length equals 18 residues. The V and J ends lost 4 bases and 3 bases, in that order; junction bases with no gene match: 12. CDR3 amino acids: CASSLSGTSGTLYYEQYF. As DNA, the CDR3 is TGTGCCAGCAGCCTTTCCGGGACTAGCGGGACTCTCTACTACGAGCAGTACTTC.

This clonotype was counted many times. V is TRBV27 and J is TRBJ2-4; TRBD1 is a possible D gene (5 bases). The V gene lost 0 bases and the J gene lost 5 bases, with 8 bases spanning the gap. The CDR3 runs 14 residues. Germline V gene data show CDR1 as MNHEY and CDR2 as SMNVEV (reference sequence). CDR3 region: CASSLSRQQNIQYF. DNA of the CDR3: TGTGCCAGCAGTTTATCTAGACAGCAAAACATTCAGTACTTC.

There are many counts of this clonotype. The rearrangement joins TRBV5-1 to TRBJ2-2; D gene uncertain. V gave up 2 bases and J gave up 4 bases, with 6 bases separating them. Germline lookup yields CDR1 SGHRS and CDR2 YFSETQ. CDR3 length: 13 amino acids. In nucleotides, the CDR3 is TGCGCCAGCAGCTTCGGGCGCACCGGGGAGCTGTTTTTT. Amino acid sequence: CASSFGRTGELFF.

There are many counts of this clonotype. V and J are TRBV7-2 and TRBJ1-2; D perhaps matches TRBD1 (5 bases). Germline lookup yields CDR1 SGHTA and CDR2 FQGNSA. CDR3 length: 12 amino acids. Trimming removed 2 bases from V and 6 bases from J, with 7 bases in between. CDR3 protein: CASSLLGDGYTF. In DNA form, the CDR3 reads TGTGCCAGCAGCTTACTAGGGGATGGCTACACCTTC. Combining the CDR3 with reference TRBV7-2 and TRBJ1-2 gives the whole variable domain GAGVSQSPSNKVTEKGKDVELRCDPISGHTALYWYRQSLGQGLEFLIYFQGNSAPDKSGLPSDRFSAERTGGSVSTLTIQRTQQEDSAVYLCASSLLGDGYTFGSGTRLTVV.

This clonotype was counted only a few times. The chain has TRBV7-9 and TRBJ2-7; perhaps TRBD1 as D (5 bases). V dropped 1 base and J dropped 0 bases, with 10 bases sitting between them. Germline CDR1 SEHNR, CDR2 FQNEAQ (reference sequence). The CDR3 length is 15 residues. Written as DNA, the CDR3 is TGTGCCAGCAGCTTAGGAAGACAGTTCTCCTACGAGCAGTACTTC. It codes for CASSLGRQFSYEQYF.

At least ten counts were recorded for this clonotype. V is TRBV7-9 and J is TRBJ2-3, with D tentatively TRBD2 (5 bases). V lost 0 bases to trimming and J lost 2 bases, with 9 bases between them. Per germline, CDR1 SEHNR and CDR2 FQNEAQ (reference sequence). The CDR3 is 15 amino acids. In DNA form, the CDR3 reads TGTGCCAGCAGCTTAGCGGGAGTCGACACAGATACGCAGTATTTT. It specifies CASSLAGVDTDTQYF. The full variable domain, its missing parts supplied by reference TRBV7-9 and TRBJ2-3, is DTGVSQNPRHKITKRGQNVTFRCDPISEHNRLYWYRQTLGQGPEFLTYFQNEAQLEKSRLLSDRFSAERPKGSFSTLEIQRTEQGDSAMYLCASSLAGVDTDTQYFGPGTRLTVL.

This clonotype appeared a few times. The chain recombines TRBV7-2 with TRBJ2-1; D is undetermined. Deletions cut 1 base from V and 6 bases from J, with 16 bases between. The CDR3 is 16 amino acids. Germline assignment: CDR1 SGHTA and CDR2 FQGNSA. CDR3 nucleotide sequence: TGTGCCAGCAGCTTAGTAGTTCACCTGGGGTCCAATGAGCAGTTCTTC. Translating it yields CASSLVVHLGSNEQFF.

The J gene is TRBJ2-7, the V gene TRBV2, with 9 bases fitting TRBD1. J gave up 6 bases and V 7 bases, and 7 bases lay outside the gene matches. The CDR3 has 13 amino acids. In germline, CDR1 is SNHLY, CDR2 FYNNEI. The CDR3 region is CASMGQGKVEQYF. The CDR3 nucleotides are TGTGCCAGCATGGGACAGGGAAAGGTCGAGCAGTACTTC.

The sample holds a few counts of this clonotype. The chain uses TRBV10-3 and TRBJ2-6; possibly TRBD2 for D (7 bases). The germline V and J ends were trimmed by 4 bases and 3 bases, with 19 bases remaining between them. The V gene's germline CDR1 is ENHRY and CDR2 SYGVKD. The CDR3 has 18 residues. CDR3 sequence: CAISARGGRGVGANVLTF. CDR3 bases: TGTGCCATCAGTGCCCGCGGGGGCAGGGGCGTTGGGGCCAACGTCCTGACTTTC.

The chain combines TRBV5-1 with TRBJ2-1; 10 nucleotides line up with TRBD2. The J segment lost 10 bases and the V segment lost 8 bases, leaving 15 bases of the junction unmatched. Per the germline V gene, CDR1 is SGHRS and CDR2 is YFSETQ. The CDR3 loop spans 15 amino acids. The CDR3 sequence is CASQLRPSGGQEQFF. In DNA, the CDR3 is TGCGCCAGTCAGCTTAGGCCTAGCGGGGGCCAAGAGCAGTTCTTC.

The table lists this clonotype with a few counts. This chain connects TRBV20-1 to TRBJ2-1; the D is unclear. Germline CDR1 DFQATT, CDR2 SNEGSKA (reference sequence). This CDR3 has 12 amino acids. The V gene lost 1 base and the J gene lost 3 bases, with 4 bases spanning the gap. The CDR3 DNA sequence: TGCAGTGCTAGAGGGGGCTACAATGAGCAGTTCTTC. Protein sequence: CSARGGYNEQFF.

This clonotype was seen a few times. Here the CDR3 reads CASSDYVGGELFF. CDR3 DNA sequence: TGTGCCAGCAGTGATTATGTCGGCGGGGAGCTGTTTTTT. The J gene is TRBJ2-2, the V gene TRBV6-4; D is unclear. This CDR3 contains 13 residues. Germline CDR1 reads MRHNA; CDR2 reads SNTAGT. Deletions cut 3 bases from V and 7 bases from J, with 9 bases between.

The sample holds a few counts of this clonotype. This chain joins TRBV12-3 or TRBV12-4 and TRBJ1-1; D may be TRBD1 (5 bases). CDR3 size: 15 residues. Deletions cut 2 bases from V and 0 bases from J, with 10 bases between. This CDR3 reads CASSLNDRMNTEAFF. As DNA, the CDR3 is TGTGCCAGCAGTTTAAATGACAGAATGAACACTGAAGCTTTCTTT.

This clonotype occurred a few times. CDR3 nucleotide sequence: TGTGCCAGCAGCCCCCGACCCCTAGCGGGGGGAACGAACACCGGGGAGCTGTTTTTT. Protein sequence: CASSPRPLAGGTNTGELFF. V usage is TRBV9 and J usage is TRBJ2-2; 11 positions agree with TRBD2. V lost 4 bases, J lost 0 bases, and 11 bases stayed unmatched. CDR3 length: 19 residues. The V gene's germline CDR1 is SGDLS and CDR2 YYNGEE.

The chain links TRBV28 to TRBJ2-7; D may be TRBD1 (5 bases). Germline loops: CDR1 MDHEN, CDR2 SYDVKM. V lost 3 bases and J lost 4, with 19 bases in between. The CDR3 has 16 residues. This CDR3 reads CASSLTEYLGWYEQYF. The CDR3 nucleotides are TGTGCCAGCAGTTTGACAGAATATTTAGGATGGTACGAGCAGTACTTC.

The CDR3 loop is CATSSAGTGALNTEAFF. As DNA, the CDR3 is TGTGCCACCAGCAGCGCCGGGACAGGGGCTTTGAACACTGAAGCTTTCTTT. The chain joins TRBV15 to TRBJ1-1; 10 positions agree with TRBD1. Germline CDR1 LNHNV, CDR2 YYDKDF (reference sequence). Losses at the gene ends were 3 bases for V and 0 bases for J; bases not matched to a gene: 7. The CDR3 covers 17 residues.

The gene calls are TRBV12-3 or TRBV12-4 and TRBJ1-2; D is unresolved. V was trimmed by 6 bases and J by 4 bases, leaving 9 bases between them. This CDR3 is built from 12 residues. The CDR3: CASSFDAYGYTF. CDR3 coding DNA: TGTGCCAGCAGCTTCGACGCCTATGGCTACACCTTC.

This clonotype came up a few times. The genes are TRBV20-1 and TRBJ2-1; maybe TRBD2 (7 bases). Germline V lookup: CDR1 DFQATT, CDR2 SNEGSKA (reference sequence). The V gene lost 6 bases and the J gene lost 6 bases, with 21 bases spanning the gap. The CDR3 extends over 15 amino acids. CDR3 coding DNA: TGCAGTGCCCCGGGGAGGGGGAATGAGGGCAATGAGCAGTTCTTC. Translating it yields CSAPGRGNEGNEQFF.

This clonotype turned up a few times. The rearrangement joins TRBV11-2 to TRBJ1-1, with D possibly being TRBD1 (6 bases). Per germline, CDR1 SGHAT and CDR2 FQNNGV. The length of the CDR3 is 14 residues. Trimming removed 6 bases at V and 0 bases at J, with 11 bases between. CDR3 sequence: CASSQGWMNTEAFF. DNA for the CDR3: TGTGCCAGCAGTCAGGGGTGGATGAACACTGAAGCTTTCTTT.

The rearrangement links TRBV27 to TRBJ2-7; 9 bases map to TRBD1. V lost 8 bases to trimming and J lost 9 bases; unmatched junction nucleotides: 11. The CDR3 loop spans 13 amino acids. Germline assignment: CDR1 MNHEY and CDR2 SMNVEV (reference sequence). The CDR3, as DNA: TGTGCCAGCGCCGGGACAGGGCGTATCTTGCAGTACTTC. Residues: CASAGTGRILQYF.

This clonotype appeared a few times. CDR3 amino acids: CASSLADRGSYNEQFF. The CDR3 coding sequence is TGTGCCAGCAGCTTAGCCGACAGGGGCTCCTACAATGAGCAGTTCTTC. V gene TRBV7-9 combines with J gene TRBJ2-1, with 8 nucleotides matching TRBD1. The CDR3 sequence is 16 residues long. From germline, CDR1 is SEHNR and CDR2 FQNEAQ (reference sequence). With 0 bases clipped from V and 0 bases from J, the junction kept 1 base outside the gene matches.

J is TRBJ2-2 and V is TRBV4-2; TRBD2 matches 10 bases. The V gene end was trimmed by 4 bases and the J gene end by 0 bases; junction bases not matched to a gene: 5. The CDR3 sequence is 17 residues long. Per the germline V gene, CDR1 is LGHNA and CDR2 is YNFKEQ. The CDR3 reads CASSPRTSGANTGELFF. CDR3 DNA: TGTGCCAGCAGCCCCAGGACTAGCGGAGCGAACACCGGGGAGCTGTTTTTT.

This clonotype was counted many times. The chain carries TRBV5-1 and TRBJ2-1; 8 bases fit TRBD1. J gave up 4 bases and V 3 bases, and 6 bases lay outside the gene matches. The CDR3 contains 15 residues. Germline lookup yields CDR1 SGHRS and CDR2 YFSETQ. The CDR3 nucleotides are TGCGCCAGCAGCTCCGGACAGGGTACTTACAATGAGCAGTTCTTC. Translating it yields CASSSGQGTYNEQFF. Based on the CDR3 plus reference TRBV5-1 and TRBJ2-1, the full variable domain is KAGVTQTPRYLIKTRGQQVTLSCSPISGHRSVSWYQQTPGQGLQFLFEYFSETQRNKGNFPGRFSGRQFSNSRSEMNVSTLELGDSALYLCASSSGQGTYNEQFFGPGTRLTVL.